This T cell receptor beta chain originates from a study of cytomegalovirus exposure and HLA in healthy donors. Findings and limits, study-wide: Using the classifier, cytomegalovirus status was reportedly diagnosed with high specificity and sensitivity. An analysis that came later showed most CMV-associated TCR beta chains appearing HLA-restricted.

The CDR3 is 14 residues long. V gave up 5 bases and J gave up 4 bases, with 14 bases separating them. Germline assignment: CDR1 MNHEY and CDR2 SMNVEV (reference sequence). Details on this clone: Its cognate antigen is unknown.

This PCR relied on a set of 60 Vbeta primers and 13 Jbeta primers. Method: immunoSEQ multiplex PCR; TCRdb's copy keeps in-frame clones and lacks some. This sample has roughly 150,000 clones; 80% occur once, and the top ten carry approximately 2%. Sequencing was carried out using PBMCs. The gene calls are TRBV27 and TRBJ1-2, with D tentatively TRBD1 (6 bases). The sequence was collected from a man aged 25 to 40 in good health and CMV-seronegative. The CDR3 DNA sequence: TGTGCCAGCAGTAGGTGGGGGCCTGGCTATGGCTACACCTTC. This sequence encodes CASSRWGPGYGYTF.